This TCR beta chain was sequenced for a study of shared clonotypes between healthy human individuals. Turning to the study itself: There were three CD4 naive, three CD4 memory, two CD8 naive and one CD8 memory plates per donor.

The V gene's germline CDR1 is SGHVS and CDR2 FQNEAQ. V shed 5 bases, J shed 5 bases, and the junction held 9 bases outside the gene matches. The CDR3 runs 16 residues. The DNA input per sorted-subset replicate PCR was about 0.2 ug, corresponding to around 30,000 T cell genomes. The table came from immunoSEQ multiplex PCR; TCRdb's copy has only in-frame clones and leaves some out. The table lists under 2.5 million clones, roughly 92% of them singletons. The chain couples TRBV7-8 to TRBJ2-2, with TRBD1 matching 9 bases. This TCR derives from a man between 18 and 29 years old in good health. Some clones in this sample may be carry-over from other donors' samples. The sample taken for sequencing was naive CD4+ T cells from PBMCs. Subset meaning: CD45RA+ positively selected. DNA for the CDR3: TGTGCCAGCAGCCGTCCGGGACAGGGAAGGACCGGGGAGCTGTTTTTT. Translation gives CASSRPGQGRTGELFF.